Presented here are 32 T cell receptor beta chains from one specimen sequenced in a study of CD8 T cells in Susac syndrome. RNA was extracted with the RNeasy kit, and a quantity of 0.5 to 1 ug was reverse transcribed using random hexamers. TCRdb re-called the immunoSEQ multiplex PCR reads with MiXCR, one entry per CDR3 protein. The sample includes 150,000 to 200,000 distinct CDR3 sequences, about 94% of them seen just once. Sequenced: CD4+ T cells from PBMCs. The receptor set was obtained from a human donor with multiple sclerosis.

V usage is TRBV20-1 and J usage is TRBJ1-2; D gene unclear. The V gene's germline CDR1 is DFQATT and CDR2 SNEGSKA (reference sequence). This CDR3 has 15 residues. Trimming took 0 bases from V and 5 from J, leaving 16 bases between them. Here the CDR3 DNA reads TGCAGTGCTAGAGAACCTGCGGCAGGTGTTTATGGCTACACCTTC. Amino acid sequence: CSAREPAAGVYGYTF.

The chain carries TRBV20-1 and TRBJ2-3; 9 bases are shared with TRBD1. After removal of 1 base from V and 6 bases from J, the junction contained 5 bases not matched to a gene. The length of the CDR3 is 14 residues. Per germline, CDR1 DFQATT and CDR2 SNEGSKA (reference sequence). DNA of the CDR3: TGCAGTGCTAGAGCGGGACAGGGTTGGGATACGCAGTATTTT. Protein sequence: CSARAGQGWDTQYF.

V gene TRBV7-9 combines with J gene TRBJ2-7; either TRBD1 or TRBD2 may supply D (5 bases each). The CDR3 runs 13 residues. Trimming pared 1 base from V and 7 bases from J, leaving 11 bases between. Germline lookup yields CDR1 SEHNR and CDR2 FQNEAQ (reference sequence). CDR3 bases: TGTGCCAGCAGCTTAGGGCCGGGGCGAGAGCAGTACTTC. This codes for CASSLGPGREQYF.

The chain is built from TRBV9 and TRBJ1-3; D not resolved. This CDR3 has 14 residues. Germline V gene lookup returns CDR1 SGDLS and CDR2 YYNGEE. Trimming pared 0 bases from V and 4 bases from J, leaving 8 bases between. Here the CDR3 reads CASSVGDVGNTIYF. The CDR3 DNA is TGTGCCAGCAGCGTAGGCGACGTGGGAAACACCATATATTTT.

The CDR3 DNA reads TGTGCCAGCAGCCACCCCGGGGTAGAAAAACTGTTTTTT. As protein: CASSHPGVEKLFF. This chain connects TRBV16 to TRBJ1-4; D gene unclear. Trimming took 3 bases from V and 8 from J, leaving 10 bases between them. This CDR3 spans 13 amino acids. CDR1 KGHSY and CDR2 FQNENV come from the germline V gene.

J is TRBJ2-3 and V is TRBV24-1, with D possibly matching TRBD2 (6 bases). This CDR3 region has 15 residues. V was clipped by 3 bases and J by 3 bases, with 12 bases between them. Germline V gene lookup returns CDR1 KGHDR and CDR2 SFDVKD. CDR3 residues: CATSDIGSGTDTQYF. The CDR3 DNA follows: TGTGCCACCAGTGATATCGGGAGTGGGACAGATACGCAGTATTTT.

This clonotype was seen once. CDR3 coding DNA: TGCAGTGCTAGAGATCCGGGACTAGCGGGGGGAACAGGGTACGAGCAGTACTTC. As protein: CSARDPGLAGGTGYEQYF. The gene calls are TRBV20-1 and TRBJ2-7; 15 bases agree with TRBD2. The CDR3 runs to 18 residues. Per germline, CDR1 DFQATT and CDR2 SNEGSKA (reference sequence). Unmatched junction bases numbered 10, after V lost 0 bases and J lost 4 bases.

CDR3 amino acids: CASSQDTRANQPQHF. The CDR3 bases are TGTGCCAGCAGCCAAGATACTAGGGCTAATCAGCCCCAGCATTTT. The rearrangement joins TRBV4-2 to TRBJ1-5; D gene unclear. The germline V and J ends were trimmed by 0 bases and 4 bases, with 10 bases remaining between them. The germline V gene encodes CDR1 LGHNA and CDR2 YNFKEQ. The CDR3 has 15 amino acids.

The rearrangement uses TRBV2 and TRBJ1-5; 7 bases fit TRBD1. The CDR3 runs to 14 residues. V was clipped by 3 bases and J by 6 bases; unmatched bases: 5. The V gene's germline CDR1 is SNHLY and CDR2 FYNNEI. The CDR3, as DNA: TGTGCCAGCAGTGATGGGACAGCCGGTCAGCCCCAGCATTTT. As protein: CASSDGTAGQPQHF. Drawing the rest from reference TRBV2 and TRBJ1-5, the complete variable domain is EPEVTQTPSHQVTQMGQEVILRCVPISNHLYFYWYRQILGQKVEFLVSFYNNEISEKSEIFDDQFSVERPDGSNFTLKIRSTKLEDSAMYFCASSDGTAGQPQHFGDGTRLSIL.

This sequence joins TRBV7-9 and TRBJ1-1, with D perhaps matching TRBD1 (6 bases). V lost 4 bases, J lost 4 bases, and 19 bases lay in between. There are 16 residues in the CDR3. Per germline, CDR1 SEHNR and CDR2 FQNEAQ (reference sequence). The CDR3, as DNA: TGTGCCAGCAGCTCCAAGGGGGACCTAGAGGGCACTGAAGCTTTCTTT. Translation: CASSSKGDLEGTEAFF.

The chain employs TRBV4-1 and TRBJ1-2, with 8 bases that match TRBD1. This CDR3 is 17 amino acids long. The ends lost 0 bases at V and 0 bases at J; junction bases unmatched: 6. The germline CDR1 and CDR2 sequences are MGHRA and YSYEKL. The CDR3 sequence: CASSQDPWTGTNYGYTF. The CDR3 DNA sequence: TGCGCCAGCAGCCAAGATCCATGGACAGGGACTAACTATGGCTACACCTTC.

This chain links TRBV29-1 with TRBJ2-5, with D unresolved. V lost 8 bases and J lost 3, with 16 bases in between. Germline-derived CDR1 and CDR2 are SQVTM and ANQGSEA. This CDR3 has 13 amino acids. CDR3 bases: TGCAGCTACCAGAAGCAGACAAAAGAGACCCAGTACTTC. It encodes CSYQKQTKETQYF.

The V call is TRBV5-1, the J call TRBJ2-3; 13 bases match TRBD2. The J segment lost 4 bases and the V segment lost 2 bases, leaving 4 bases of the junction unmatched. Germline lookup yields CDR1 SGHRS and CDR2 YFSETQ. The CDR3 runs 16 residues. The CDR3 region is CASSLRLAGGSDTQYF. The CDR3 DNA reads TGCGCCAGCAGCTTAAGACTAGCGGGAGGTTCAGATACGCAGTATTTT.

The sample holds one count of this clonotype. The CDR3 bases are TGCAGTGCTAACCGGAACAATGAGCAGTTCTTC. Its translation is CSANRNNEQFF. The chain carries TRBV20-1 and TRBJ2-1; D is undetermined. Trimming took 4 bases from V and 5 from J, leaving 6 bases between them. This CDR3 has 11 amino acids. Germline assignment: CDR1 DFQATT and CDR2 SNEGSKA (reference sequence).

The chain combines TRBV28 with TRBJ2-7; 9 positions agree with TRBD1. This CDR3 comprises 15 residues. Losses at the gene ends were 6 bases for V and 0 bases for J; bases not matched to a gene: 6. Germline V gene sequence: CDR1 MDHEN, CDR2 SYDVKM. The CDR3 DNA reads TGTGCCAGCAGGGCCGAGACAGGGGGCTCCTACGAGCAGTACTTC. Its protein is CASRAETGGSYEQYF.

The chain combines TRBV9 with TRBJ2-5; possible D gene TRBD2, 5 bases. CDR3 length: 15 residues. The ends were cut back, 3 bases at V and 5 bases at J, with 17 bases in the middle. The germline gives CDR1 SGDLS, CDR2 YYNGEE. The CDR3 region is CASSARGDRGETQYF. The CDR3 bases are TGTGCCAGCAGCGCCCGGGGAGATCGAGGGGAGACCCAGTACTTC.

V and J are TRBV3-1 and TRBJ2-7, with 11 nucleotides matching TRBD2. V lost 3 bases and J lost 2; bases outside the gene matches: 9. Germline V gene sequence: CDR1 LGHDT, CDR2 YNNKEL (reference sequence). The CDR3 is 17 amino acids. CDR3: CASSQGRRLAGTYEQYF. Written as DNA, the CDR3 is TGTGCCAGCAGCCAGGGACGCAGACTAGCGGGGACCTACGAGCAGTACTTC.

The chain couples TRBV29-1 to TRBJ1-5; tentatively, D is TRBD1 (5 bases). V was trimmed by 4 bases and J by 7 bases, leaving 14 bases between them. CDR3 length: 13 residues. Germline V CDR1 and CDR2: SQVTM, ANQGSEA. CDR3 residues: CSVGPGVGQPQHF. The CDR3 region has the DNA TGCAGCGTTGGCCCGGGGGTGGGACAGCCCCAGCATTTT.

This clonotype has more than one count but fewer than ten. The gene calls are TRBV24-1 and TRBJ2-1; D remains unclear. With 5 bases removed from V and 0 bases from J, the gap between germline ends came to 10 bases. Germline-derived CDR1 and CDR2 are KGHDR and SFDVKD. This CDR3 is built from 15 residues. The CDR3 sequence: CATSVGPSSYNEQFF. The CDR3 DNA follows: TGTGCCACCAGTGTAGGGCCAAGCTCCTACAATGAGCAGTTCTTC.

CDR3 loop: CASSQDLGQAFYGYTF. As DNA, the CDR3 is TGCGCCAGCAGCCAAGATCTGGGACAGGCTTTCTATGGCTACACCTTC. The chain recombines TRBV4-3 with TRBJ1-2; 8 bases line up with TRBD1. The CDR3 runs to 16 residues. Looked up from germline, CDR1 is LGHNA and CDR2 is YSLEER. Trimming cost V 0 bases and J 4 bases; bases outside gene matches: 7.

The J gene is TRBJ2-3, the V gene TRBV28; 9 positions match TRBD2. The germline V gene has CDR1 MDHEN and CDR2 SYDVKM. CDR3 size: 15 residues. V dropped 1 base and J dropped 6; count of bases not matched to a gene: 5. DNA for the CDR3: TGTGCCAGCAGTTTATCGAGCGGGGGGCTGGATACGCAGTATTTT. Translating it yields CASSLSSGGLDTQYF. The variable domain in full, with the rest retrieved from reference TRBV28 and TRBJ2-3, is DVKVTQSSRYLVKRTGEKVFLECVQDMDHENMFWYRQDPGLGLRLIYFSYDVKMKEKGDIPEGYSVSREKKERFSLILESASTNQTSMYLCASSLSSGGLDTQYFGPGTRLTVL.

The chain joins TRBV20-1 to TRBJ2-7, with 8 bases lining up with TRBD2. CDR1 is DFQATT, CDR2 SNEGSKA, per germline (reference sequence). The CDR3 totals 16 residues. The J segment lost 5 bases and the V segment lost 1 base, leaving 13 bases of the junction unmatched. The CDR3 loop reads CSARGTSRRAGHEQYF. CDR3 nucleotides: TGCAGTGCTAGAGGGACTAGCAGGAGGGCCGGTCACGAGCAGTACTTC.

CDR3 amino acids: CASSVGIVDNYGYTF. The CDR3, as DNA: TGTGCCAGCAGCGTAGGTATTGTTGACAACTATGGCTACACCTTC. The chain links TRBV9 to TRBJ1-2; D ambiguous. Germline assignment: CDR1 SGDLS and CDR2 YYNGEE. With 0 bases removed from V and 2 bases from J, the gap between germline ends came to 11 bases. The length of the CDR3 is 15 residues.

The rearrangement uses TRBV2 and TRBJ2-7; D is tentatively TRBD1 or TRBD2 (6 bases each). The CDR3 is 13 amino acids. With 9 bases removed from V and 5 bases from J, the gap between germline ends came to 17 bases. Germline assignment: CDR1 SNHLY and CDR2 FYNNEI. As DNA, the CDR3 is TGTGCCAGTATGGGGGGTCAGGGGAACGAGCAGTACTTC. Translated, it gives CASMGGQGNEQYF.

V and J are TRBV20-1 and TRBJ2-1; D remains unclear. CDR1 is DFQATT and CDR2 is SNEGSKA in the germline V gene (reference sequence). The CDR3 sequence is 15 residues long. The V and J ends lost 1 base and 3 bases respectively, with 13 bases between them. CDR3 loop: CSARVPDLGYNEQFF. CDR3 coding DNA: TGCAGTGCTAGAGTTCCGGACCTGGGCTACAATGAGCAGTTCTTC.

The V call is TRBV30, the J call TRBJ1-2; D may be TRBD1 (6 bases). This CDR3 has 15 residues. Trimming left V 2 bases short and J 4 bases short, with 17 bases between. CDR1 GTSNPN and CDR2 SVGIG come from the germline V gene (reference sequence). The CDR3 sequence: CAWSPGDIRGYGYTF. CDR3 DNA sequence: TGTGCCTGGAGTCCCGGGGACATTCGCGGCTATGGCTACACCTTC.

The chain has TRBV2 and TRBJ1-2, with 12 nucleotides matching TRBD1. The germline CDR1 and CDR2 sequences are SNHLY and FYNNEI. The CDR3 spans 17 residues. The V segment lost 4 bases and the J segment 4 bases; nucleotides outside the gene matches: 10. This CDR3 reads CASSVAGTGGAVYGYTF. In DNA, the CDR3 is TGTGCCAGCAGTGTAGCCGGGACAGGGGGCGCGGTCTATGGCTACACCTTC.

The chain couples TRBV7-9 to TRBJ2-2; the D gene is possibly TRBD1 (5 bases). V lost 1 base and J lost 0, with 9 bases in between. CDR1 SEHNR and CDR2 FQNEAQ come from the germline V gene (reference sequence). This CDR3 is 16 amino acids long. CDR3 nucleotides: TGTGCCAGCAGCTTAGAGGGGCAAACGAACACCGGGGAGCTGTTTTTT. Its translation is CASSLEGQTNTGELFF.

The chain's CDR3 is CATSDQRTGGKETQYF. The CDR3, as DNA: TGTGCCACCAGTGACCAACGGACAGGGGGGAAAGAGACCCAGTACTTC. The V gene is TRBV24-1, the J gene TRBJ2-5; 10 bases fit TRBD1. The germline V gene encodes CDR1 KGHDR and CDR2 SFDVKD. V was clipped by 4 bases and J by 3 bases; unmatched bases: 7. CDR3 length equals 16 residues.

The chain is built from TRBV20-1 and TRBJ2-2; 7 nucleotides agree with TRBD1. The CDR3 totals 15 residues. Germline lookup yields CDR1 DFQATT and CDR2 SNEGSKA (reference sequence). V lost 5 bases and J lost 3; bases outside the gene matches: 9. The CDR3 protein is CSAPSKTGYTGELFF. The CDR3 nucleotides read TGCAGTGCTCCGAGTAAGACAGGGTACACCGGGGAGCTGTTTTTT.

This clonotype has a single count. The chain carries TRBV5-1 and TRBJ1-4; D may be TRBD1 (5 bases). CDR3 length equals 15 residues. Germline lookup yields CDR1 SGHRS and CDR2 YFSETQ. Trimming took off 1 base at V and 0 bases at J, with 7 bases between the two ends. CDR3 coding DNA: TGCGCCAGCAGCTTGCAGGGCGCAACTAATGAAAAACTGTTTTTT. It is translated as CASSLQGATNEKLFF.

The CDR3 reads CASSDSAGGPTDTQYF. The CDR3 DNA reads TGTGCCAGCAGTGACTCTGCGGGGGGGCCGACAGATACGCAGTATTTT. V gene TRBV6-4 combines with J gene TRBJ2-3, with 9 bases aligning to TRBD2. The CDR3 contains 16 residues. The trim removed 0 bases at V and 3 bases at J, leaving 4 bases unmatched. Germline CDR1 reads MRHNA; CDR2 reads SNTAGT.